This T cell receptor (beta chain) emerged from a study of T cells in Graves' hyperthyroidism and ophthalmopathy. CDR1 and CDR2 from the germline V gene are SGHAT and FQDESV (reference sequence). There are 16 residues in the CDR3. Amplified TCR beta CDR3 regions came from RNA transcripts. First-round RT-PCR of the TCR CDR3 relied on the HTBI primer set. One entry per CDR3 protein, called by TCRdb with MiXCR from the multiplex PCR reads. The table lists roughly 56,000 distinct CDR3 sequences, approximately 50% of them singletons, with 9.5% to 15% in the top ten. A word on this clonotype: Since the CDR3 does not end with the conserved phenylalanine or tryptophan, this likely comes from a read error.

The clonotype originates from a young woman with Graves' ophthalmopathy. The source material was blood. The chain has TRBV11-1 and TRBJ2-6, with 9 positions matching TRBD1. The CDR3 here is CASSLRTGAGANGLTV. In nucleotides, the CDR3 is TGTGCCAGCAGCTTGCGGACAGGGGCTGGGGCCAACGGCCTGACTGTC.